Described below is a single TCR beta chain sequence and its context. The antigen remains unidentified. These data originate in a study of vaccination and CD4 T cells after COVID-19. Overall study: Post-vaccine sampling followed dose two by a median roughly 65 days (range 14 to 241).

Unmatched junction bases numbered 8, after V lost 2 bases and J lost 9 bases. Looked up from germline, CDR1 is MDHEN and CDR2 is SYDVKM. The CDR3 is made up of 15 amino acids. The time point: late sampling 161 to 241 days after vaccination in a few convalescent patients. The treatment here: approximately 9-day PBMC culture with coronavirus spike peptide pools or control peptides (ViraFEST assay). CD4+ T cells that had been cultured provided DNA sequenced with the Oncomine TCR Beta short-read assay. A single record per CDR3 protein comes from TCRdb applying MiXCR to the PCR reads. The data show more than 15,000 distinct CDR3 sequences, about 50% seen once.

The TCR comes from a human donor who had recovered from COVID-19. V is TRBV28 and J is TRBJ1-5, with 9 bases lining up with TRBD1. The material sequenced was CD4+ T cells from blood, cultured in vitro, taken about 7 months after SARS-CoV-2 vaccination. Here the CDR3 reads CASSLGTGFLLPQHF. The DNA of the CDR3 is TGTGCCAGCAGTTTAGGGACAGGGTTTTTATTGCCCCAGCATTTT. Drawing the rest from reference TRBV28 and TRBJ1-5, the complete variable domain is DVKVTQSSRYLVKRTGEKVFLECVQDMDHENMFWYRQDPGLGLRLIYFSYDVKMKEKGDIPEGYSVSREKKERFSLILESASTNQTSMYLCASSLGTGFLLPQHFGDGTRLSIL.